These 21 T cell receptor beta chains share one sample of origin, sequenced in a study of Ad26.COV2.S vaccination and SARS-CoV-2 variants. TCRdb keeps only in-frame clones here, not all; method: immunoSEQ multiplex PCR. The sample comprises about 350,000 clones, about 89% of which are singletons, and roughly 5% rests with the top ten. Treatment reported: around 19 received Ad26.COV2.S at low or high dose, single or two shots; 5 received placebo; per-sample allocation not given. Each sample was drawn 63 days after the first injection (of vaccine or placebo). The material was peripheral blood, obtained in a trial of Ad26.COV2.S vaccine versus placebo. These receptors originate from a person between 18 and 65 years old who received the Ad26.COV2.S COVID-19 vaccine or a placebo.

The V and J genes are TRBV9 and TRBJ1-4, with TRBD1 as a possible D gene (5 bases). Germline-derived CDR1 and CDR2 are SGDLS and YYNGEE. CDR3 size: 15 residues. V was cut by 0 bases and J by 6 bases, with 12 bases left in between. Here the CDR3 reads CASSVAGTADEKLFF. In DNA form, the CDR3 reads TGTGCCAGCAGCGTAGCTGGGACGGCGGATGAAAAACTGTTTTTT.

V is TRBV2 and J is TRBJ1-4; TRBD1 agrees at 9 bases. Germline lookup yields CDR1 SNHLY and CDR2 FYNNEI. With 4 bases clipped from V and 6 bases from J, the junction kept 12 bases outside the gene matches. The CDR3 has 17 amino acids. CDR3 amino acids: CASSAIGTGPGDEKLFF. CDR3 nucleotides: TGTGCCAGCAGTGCTATAGGGACAGGGCCTGGGGATGAAAAACTGTTTTTT. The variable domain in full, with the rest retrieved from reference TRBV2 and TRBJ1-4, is EPEVTQTPSHQVTQMGQEVILRCVPISNHLYFYWYRQILGQKVEFLVSFYNNEISEKSEIFDDQFSVERPDGSNFTLKIRSTKLEDSAMYFCASSAIGTGPGDEKLFFGSGTQLSVL.

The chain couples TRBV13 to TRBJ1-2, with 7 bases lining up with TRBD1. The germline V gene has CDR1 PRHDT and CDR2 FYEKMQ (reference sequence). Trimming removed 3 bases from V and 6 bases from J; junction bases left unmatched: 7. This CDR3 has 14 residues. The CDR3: CASSFGTVKNGYTF. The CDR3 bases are TGTGCCAGCAGCTTTGGGACAGTAAAGAATGGCTACACCTTC.

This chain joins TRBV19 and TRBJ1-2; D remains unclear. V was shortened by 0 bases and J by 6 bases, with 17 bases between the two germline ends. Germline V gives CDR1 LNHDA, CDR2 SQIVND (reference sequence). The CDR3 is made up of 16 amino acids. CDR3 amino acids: CASSIDSGRSEDGYTF. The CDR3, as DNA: TGTGCCAGTAGTATAGATTCCGGCAGGAGCGAGGATGGCTACACCTTC.

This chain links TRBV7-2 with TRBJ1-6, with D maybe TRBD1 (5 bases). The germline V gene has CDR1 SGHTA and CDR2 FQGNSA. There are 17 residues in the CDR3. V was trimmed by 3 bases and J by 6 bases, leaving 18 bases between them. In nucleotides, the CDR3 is TGTGCCAGCAGCTTCAGTGCAGGGCATTATTCTAATTCACCCCTCCACTTT. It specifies CASSFSAGHYSNSPLHF.

The CDR3 DNA reads TGTGCCAGCTCACCTAGAGGCGTTAATGAAAAACTGTTTTTT. Translated: CASSPRGVNEKLFF. The chain uses TRBV18 and TRBJ1-4, with D unresolved. This CDR3 has 14 residues. Per germline, CDR1 KGHSH and CDR2 LQKENI. Deletions cut 3 bases from V and 4 bases from J, with 9 bases between. The full variable domain, with the rest looked up from reference TRBV18 and TRBJ1-4, is NAGVMQNPRHLVRRRGQEARLRCSPMKGHSHVYWYRQLPEEGLKFMVYLQKENIIDESGMPKERFSAEFPKEGPSILRIQQVVRGDSAAYFCASSPRGVNEKLFFGSGTQLSVL.

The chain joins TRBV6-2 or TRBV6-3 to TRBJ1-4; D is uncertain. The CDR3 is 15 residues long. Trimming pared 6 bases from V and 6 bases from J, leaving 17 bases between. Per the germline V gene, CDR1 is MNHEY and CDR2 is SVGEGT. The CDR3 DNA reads TGTGCCAGCAGCCAACCCGGGGTCGAGTATGAAAAACTGTTTTTT. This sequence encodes CASSQPGVEYEKLFF.

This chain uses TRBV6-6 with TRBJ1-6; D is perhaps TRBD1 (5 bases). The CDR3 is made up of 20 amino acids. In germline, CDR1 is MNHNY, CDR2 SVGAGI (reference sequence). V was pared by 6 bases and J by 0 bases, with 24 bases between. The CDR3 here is CASSLVPRVRGSSYNSPLHF. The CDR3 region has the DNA TGTGCCAGCAGCCTCGTCCCCAGGGTTCGTGGGAGCTCCTATAATTCACCCCTCCACTTT.

The CDR3 nucleotides read TGTGCCAGCAGCTCAAGTCGACAGGGGGCGTCAGAAGCTTTCTTT. It translates to CASSSSRQGASEAFF. The chain links TRBV7-9 to TRBJ1-1, with TRBD1 matching over 10 bases. Trimming took 4 bases from V and 8 from J; bases not matched to a gene: 10. Germline CDR1 is SEHNR and CDR2 is FQNEAQ (reference sequence). The CDR3 loop spans 15 amino acids.

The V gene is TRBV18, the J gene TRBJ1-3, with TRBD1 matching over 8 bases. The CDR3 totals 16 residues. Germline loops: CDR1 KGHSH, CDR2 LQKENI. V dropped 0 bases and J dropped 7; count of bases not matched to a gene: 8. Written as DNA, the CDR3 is TGTGCCAGCTCACCACCGCTGACAGGGGACATCAACACCATATATTTT. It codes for CASSPPLTGDINTIYF. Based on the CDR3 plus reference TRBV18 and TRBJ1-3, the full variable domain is NAGVMQNPRHLVRRRGQEARLRCSPMKGHSHVYWYRQLPEEGLKFMVYLQKENIIDESGMPKERFSAEFPKEGPSILRIQQVVRGDSAAYFCASSPPLTGDINTIYFGEGSWLTVV.

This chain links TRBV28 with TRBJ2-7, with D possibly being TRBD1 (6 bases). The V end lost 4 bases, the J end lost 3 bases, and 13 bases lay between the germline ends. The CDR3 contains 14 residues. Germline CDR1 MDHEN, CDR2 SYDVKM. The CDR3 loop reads CASSSSGQRYEQYF. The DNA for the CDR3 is TGTGCCAGCAGTTCCAGTGGACAGCGCTACGAGCAGTACTTC.

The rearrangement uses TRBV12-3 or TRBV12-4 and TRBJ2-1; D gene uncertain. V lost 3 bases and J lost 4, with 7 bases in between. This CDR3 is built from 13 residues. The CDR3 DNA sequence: TGTGCCAGCAGTTTGTGGCAGTACAATGAGCAGTTCTTC. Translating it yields CASSLWQYNEQFF.

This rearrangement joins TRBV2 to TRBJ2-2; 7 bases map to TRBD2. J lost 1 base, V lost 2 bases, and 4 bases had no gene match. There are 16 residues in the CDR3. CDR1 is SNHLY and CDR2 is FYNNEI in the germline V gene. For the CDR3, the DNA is TGTGCCAGCAGTGAATTAGGACTAGAGAACACCGGGGAGCTGTTTTTT. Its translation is CASSELGLENTGELFF.

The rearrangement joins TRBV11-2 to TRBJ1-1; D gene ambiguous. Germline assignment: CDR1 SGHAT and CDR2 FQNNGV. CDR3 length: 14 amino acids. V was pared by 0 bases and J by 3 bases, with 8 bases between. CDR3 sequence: CASSLDRADTEAFF. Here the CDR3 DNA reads TGTGCCAGCAGCTTAGATCGGGCAGACACTGAAGCTTTCTTT.

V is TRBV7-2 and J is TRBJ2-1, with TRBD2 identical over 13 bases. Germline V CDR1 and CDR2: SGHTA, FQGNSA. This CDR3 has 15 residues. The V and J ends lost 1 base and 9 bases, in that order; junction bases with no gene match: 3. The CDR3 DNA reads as TGTGCCAGCAGCTTAGAGGGACTAGCGGGATTTGAGCAGTTCTTC. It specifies CASSLEGLAGFEQFF.

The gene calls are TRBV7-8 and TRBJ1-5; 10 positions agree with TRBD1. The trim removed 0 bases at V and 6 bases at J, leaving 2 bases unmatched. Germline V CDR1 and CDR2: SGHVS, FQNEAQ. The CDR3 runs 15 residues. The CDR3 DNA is TGTGCCAGCAGCTTAGCACGGACAGGGGGTCAGCCCCAGCATTTT. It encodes CASSLARTGGQPQHF.

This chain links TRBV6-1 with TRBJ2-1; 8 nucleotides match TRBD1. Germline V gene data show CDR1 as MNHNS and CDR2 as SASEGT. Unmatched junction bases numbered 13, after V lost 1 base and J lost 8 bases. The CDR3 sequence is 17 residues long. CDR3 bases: TGTGCCAGCAGTGAAGTCATTGCGGGTTCAGGGGGCGATGAGCAGTTCTTC. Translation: CASSEVIAGSGGDEQFF.

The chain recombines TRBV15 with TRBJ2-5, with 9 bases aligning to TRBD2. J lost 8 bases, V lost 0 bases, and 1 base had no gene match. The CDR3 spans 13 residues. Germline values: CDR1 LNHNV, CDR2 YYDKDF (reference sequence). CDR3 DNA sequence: TGTGCCACCAGCAGAGAACTAGCGGGTACCCAGTACTTC. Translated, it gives CATSRELAGTQYF.

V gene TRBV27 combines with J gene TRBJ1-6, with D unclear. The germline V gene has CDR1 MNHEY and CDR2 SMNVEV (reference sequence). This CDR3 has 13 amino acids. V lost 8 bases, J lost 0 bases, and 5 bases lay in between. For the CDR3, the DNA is TGTGCCAGCCGTAGCTCCTATAATTCACCCCTCCACTTT. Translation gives CASRSSYNSPLHF.

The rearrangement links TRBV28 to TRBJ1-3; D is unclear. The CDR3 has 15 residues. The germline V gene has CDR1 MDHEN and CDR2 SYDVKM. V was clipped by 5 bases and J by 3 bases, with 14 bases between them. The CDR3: CASSPPVGDGNTIYF. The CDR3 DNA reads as TGTGCCAGCAGTCCTCCGGTGGGAGATGGAAACACCATATATTTT.

The CDR3 reads CASSQGQKNTGELFF. As DNA, the CDR3 is TGTGCCAGCAGCCAAGGGCAGAAGAACACCGGGGAGCTGTTTTTT. The rearrangement uses TRBV4-2 and TRBJ2-2; D is unresolved. This CDR3 has 15 amino acids. The germline CDR1 and CDR2 sequences are LGHNA and YNFKEQ. With 1 base removed from V and 1 base from J, the gap between germline ends came to 7 bases.